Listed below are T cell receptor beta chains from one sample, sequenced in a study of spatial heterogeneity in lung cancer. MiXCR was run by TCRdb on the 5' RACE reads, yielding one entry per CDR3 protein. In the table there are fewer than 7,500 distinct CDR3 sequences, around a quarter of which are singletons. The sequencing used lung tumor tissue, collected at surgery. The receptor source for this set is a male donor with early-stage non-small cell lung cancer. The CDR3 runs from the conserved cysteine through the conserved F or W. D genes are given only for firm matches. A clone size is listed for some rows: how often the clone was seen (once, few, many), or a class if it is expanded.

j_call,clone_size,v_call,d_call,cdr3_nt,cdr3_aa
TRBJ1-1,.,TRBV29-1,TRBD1,TGCAGCGTTGATACGGACAGGGGAGGGACTGAAGCTTTCTTT,CSVDTDRGGTEAFF
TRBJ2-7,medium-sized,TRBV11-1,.,TGTGCCAGCAGCTTAATGACAGGCTTGGGCGAGCAGTACTTC,CASSLMTGLGEQYF
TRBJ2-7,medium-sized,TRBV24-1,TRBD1,TGTGCCACCAGTGATTCGACAGGGGGCTACGAGCAGTACTTC,CATSDSTGGYEQYF
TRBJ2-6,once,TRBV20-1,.,TGCAGTGCTCGGGGCGCGGTCAACGTCCTGACTTTC,CSARGAVNVLTF
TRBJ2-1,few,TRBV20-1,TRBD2,TGCAGTGCTAGAGCCTTTTCTAGCGGCCTCCACAATGAGCAGTTCTTC,CSARAFSSGLHNEQFF
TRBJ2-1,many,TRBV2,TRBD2,TGTGCCAGCACTGGACTAGCGGATGAGGGGCTCAATGAGCAGTTCTTC,CASTGLADEGLNEQFF
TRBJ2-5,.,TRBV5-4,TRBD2,TGTGCCAGCAGCCGGCTAGCGGGAGACGAAGGAAAGACCCAGTACTTC,CASSRLAGDEGKTQYF
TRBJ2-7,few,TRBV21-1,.,TGTGCCAGCGATCCCGAGACAGGGGCCCACGAGCAGTACTTC,CASDPETGAHEQYF
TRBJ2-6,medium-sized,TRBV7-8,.,TGTGCCAGCAGCTTAGGTCTGGGAAGTACTGGGGCCAACGTCCTGACTTTC,CASSLGLGSTGANVLTF
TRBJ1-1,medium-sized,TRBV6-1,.,TGTGCCAGCAGTGAATTTTCGGGGGGTGACGGTGAAGCTTTCTTT,CASSEFSGGDGEAFF
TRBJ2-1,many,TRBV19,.,TGTGCCAGTAGTCAGTATCAGGGTGCCAATGAGCAGTTCTTC,CASSQYQGANEQFF
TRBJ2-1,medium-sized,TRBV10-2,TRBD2,TGCGCCAGCAGGGGACTAGCGGTGTACAATGAGCAGTTCTTC,CASRGLAVYNEQFF
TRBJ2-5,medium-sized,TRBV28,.,TGTGCCAGCAGTTGGGGGGAGACCCAGTACTTC,CASSWGETQYF
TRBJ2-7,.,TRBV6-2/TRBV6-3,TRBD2,TGTGCCAGCAGTGCCCAACTAGCGGGTGCCTACGAGCAGTACTTC,CASSAQLAGAYEQYF
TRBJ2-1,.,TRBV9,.,TGTGCCAGCAGCGTAGGGACTAACAACAATGAGCAGTTCTTC,CASSVGTNNNEQFF
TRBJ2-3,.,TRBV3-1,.,TGTGCCAGCAGCCAATTCACAGATACGCAGTATTTT,CASSQFTDTQYF
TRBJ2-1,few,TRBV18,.,TGTGCCAGCTCACCAGACGCCGGGCAGTTCTTC,CASSPDAGQFF
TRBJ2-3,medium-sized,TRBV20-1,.,TGCAGTGCAGCGGCTAGCACAGATACGCAGTATTTT,CSAAASTDTQYF
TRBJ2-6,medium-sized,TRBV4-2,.,TGTGCCAGCAGCCAAGATATTGGGGACGGGGCCAACGTCCTGACTTTC,CASSQDIGDGANVLTF
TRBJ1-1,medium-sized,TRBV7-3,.,TGTGCCAGCAGTTCATCCCTCTGGACTGAAGCTTTCTTT,CASSSSLWTEAFF
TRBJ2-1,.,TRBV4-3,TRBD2,TGCGCCAGCAGCCAAGATACCGGGACTAGCGGATACAATGAGCAGTTCTTC,CASSQDTGTSGYNEQFF
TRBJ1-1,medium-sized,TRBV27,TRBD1,TGTGCCAGCAGTTTATCGTGGACAGGCGACACTGAAGCTTTCTTT,CASSLSWTGDTEAFF
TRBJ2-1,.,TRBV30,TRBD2,TGTGCCTGGAGTGTCGGAGGACTAGCGGGACGTGAGCAGTTCTTC,CAWSVGGLAGREQFF
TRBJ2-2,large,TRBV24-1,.,TGTGCCACCGCGGGACACCCGAACACCGGGGAGCTGTTTTTT,CATAGHPNTGELFF
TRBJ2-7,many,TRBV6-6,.,TGTGCCAGCAGTTTTGACGACGAGCAGTACTTC,CASSFDDEQYF
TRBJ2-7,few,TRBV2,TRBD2,TGTGCCAGCACAGAGCGGGAGGGCTACCGATACGAGCAGTACTTC,CASTEREGYRYEQYF
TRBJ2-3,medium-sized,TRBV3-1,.,TGTGCCAGCAGCCAAGATCGTGGGCGGAACACAGATACGCAGTATTTT,CASSQDRGRNTDTQYF
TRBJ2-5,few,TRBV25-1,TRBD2,TGTGCCAGCAGTGAGGGAGGGGTCCTAGAGACCCAGTACTTC,CASSEGGVLETQYF
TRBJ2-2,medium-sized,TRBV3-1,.,TGTGCCAGCAGCTCGTACGGCACAGCGAACACCGGGGAGCTGTTTTTT,CASSSYGTANTGELFF
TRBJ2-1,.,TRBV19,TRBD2,TGTGCCAGTAGTGCTATCGATTGGCTAGCGGGAGGCCTGAGCTCCTACAATGAGCAGTTCTTC,CASSAIDWLAGGLSSYNEQFF
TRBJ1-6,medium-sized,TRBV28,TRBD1,TGTGCCAGCAGTTTTCGAGGACAGGGATCACCCCTCCACTTT,CASSFRGQGSPLHF
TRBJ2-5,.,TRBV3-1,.,TGTGCCAGCAGCCAAGTCCTAGGGGAGACCCAGTACTTC,CASSQVLGETQYF
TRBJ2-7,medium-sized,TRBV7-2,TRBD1,TGTGCCAGCAGCCCTTGGACAGGGATTTCCTACGAGCAGTACTTC,CASSPWTGISYEQYF
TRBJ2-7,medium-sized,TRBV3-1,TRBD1,TGTGCCAGCCGACAGGGCGGAATCAACGAGCAGTACTTC,CASRQGGINEQYF
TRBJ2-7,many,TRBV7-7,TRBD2,TGTGCTAGCAGCGGGGCGGGCAGTTACGAGCAGTACTTC,CASSGAGSYEQYF
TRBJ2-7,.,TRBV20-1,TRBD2,TGCAGTGCTAGAGATCCCAACGGGAGGGAACAGTACTTC,CSARDPNGREQYF
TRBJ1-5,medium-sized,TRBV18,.,TGTGCCAGCTCACCGGGAGTGAATCAGCCCCAGCATTTT,CASSPGVNQPQHF
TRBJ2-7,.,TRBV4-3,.,TGCGCCAGCAGCCAAGTAAGGCTAGGGTACGAGCAGTACTTC,CASSQVRLGYEQYF
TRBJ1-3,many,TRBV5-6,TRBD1,TGTGCCAGCAGCTTTCCAGGGGGGGTACTCTCTGGAAACACCATATATTTT,CASSFPGGVLSGNTIYF
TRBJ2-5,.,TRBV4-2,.,TGTGCCAGCAGCCAAGGCCCGGACCAAGAGACCCAGTACTTC,CASSQGPDQETQYF
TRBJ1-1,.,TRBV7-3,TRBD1,TGTGCCAGCAGCTTAGACAGGGAGAACACTGAAGCTTTCTTT,CASSLDRENTEAFF